The rows below give T cell receptor beta chains drawn from one sample of a study of tumor-infiltrating lymphocytes in localized non-small cell lung cancer. Assay: immunoSEQ multiplex PCR; the TCRdb copy retains only in-frame clones and omits some. The profile shows about 23,000 clones, nearly 70% of them singletons. Sequenced material: lung tumor tissue. Source of these receptors: a human donor with non-small cell lung cancer. The CDR3 runs from the conserved cysteine through the conserved F or W. The order of the fields is V gene, J gene, clone size, D gene, CDR3 protein, CDR3 DNA. D genes are given only for firm matches. Expanded clones are given a class, and other clones once, few, many or no size at all.

TRBV2	TRBJ2-7	.	.	CASRDEGYEQYF	TGTGCCAGCAGGGACGAGGGCTACGAGCAGTACTTC
TRBV6-1	TRBJ2-5	.	.	CASITQYF	TGTGCCAGTATTACCCAGTACTTC
TRBV10-3	TRBJ1-3	few	.	CAISESEGNTIYF	TGTGCCATCAGTGAGTCAGAGGGAAACACCATATATTTT
TRBV5-4	TRBJ1-1	.	.	CASSAGPRWGTEAFF	TGTGCCAGCAGCGCCGGGCCAAGATGGGGCACTGAAGCTTTCTTT
TRBV5-4	TRBJ2-5	.	TRBD2	CASSGGTSGRQETQYF	TGTGCCAGCAGCGGGGGGACTAGCGGGAGGCAAGAGACCCAGTACTTC
TRBV18	TRBJ2-1	.	TRBD2	CASSLDFWREGLNEQFF	TGTGCCAGCTCACTGGACTTTTGGCGGGAGGGCCTCAATGAGCAGTTCTTC
TRBV27	TRBJ1-2	.	.	CASSLAGPSYGYTF	TGTGCCAGCAGTTTAGCAGGTCCAAGCTATGGCTACACCTTC
TRBV2	TRBJ2-1	.	.	CASRGRSSYNEQFF	TGTGCCAGCAGGGGCAGGAGCTCCTACAATGAGCAGTTCTTC
TRBV28	TRBJ1-2	.	.	CASSLMMSIGGYGYTF	TGTGCCAGCAGTTTAATGATGTCTATTGGAGGCTATGGCTACACCTTC
TRBV29-1	TRBJ2-1	.	TRBD2	CSLSGGSYNEQFF	TGCAGCCTGAGCGGGGGTTCCTACAATGAGCAGTTCTTC
TRBV27	TRBJ2-3	.	.	CASSLISGAFSTDTQYF	TGTGCCAGCAGTTTAATATCTGGGGCATTTAGCACAGATACGCAGTATTTT
TRBV28	TRBJ2-7	.	.	CASSSAGRLDEQYF	TGTGCCAGCAGTTCGGCGGGTAGGTTAGACGAGCAGTACTTC
TRBV18	TRBJ1-2	few	.	CASSPPILQGEGGYTF	TGTGCCAGCTCACCACCGATCCTGCAGGGAGAGGGTGGCTACACCTTC
TRBV29-1	TRBJ2-5	.	.	CSVLTSQSETQYF	TGCAGCGTTCTGACTTCCCAGAGTGAGACCCAGTACTTC
TRBV19	TRBJ1-5	few	TRBD1	CASSPRQGVSNQPQHF	TGTGCCAGTAGTCCGAGACAGGGAGTAAGCAATCAGCCCCAGCATTTT
TRBV27	TRBJ2-1	.	TRBD1	CASSRRTGNSYNEQFF	TGTGCCAGCAGTCGGAGGACAGGGAATTCCTACAATGAGCAGTTCTTC
TRBV30	TRBJ2-7	.	TRBD2	CAWRPREGRQYF	TGTGCCTGGAGGCCCCGGGAGGGCAGGCAGTACTTC
TRBV19	TRBJ2-3	few	.	CASSTRRALTNTQYF	TGTGCCAGTAGTACTCGGCGGGCCCTCACTAATACGCAGTATTTT
TRBV2	TRBJ1-1	.	TRBD1	CASSGTGHTEAFF	TGTGCCAGCAGTGGGACAGGACACACTGAAGCTTTCTTT
TRBV29-1	TRBJ2-2	.	.	CSVGVPSNTGELFF	TGCAGCGTTGGGGTCCCTTCGAACACCGGGGAGCTGTTTTTT